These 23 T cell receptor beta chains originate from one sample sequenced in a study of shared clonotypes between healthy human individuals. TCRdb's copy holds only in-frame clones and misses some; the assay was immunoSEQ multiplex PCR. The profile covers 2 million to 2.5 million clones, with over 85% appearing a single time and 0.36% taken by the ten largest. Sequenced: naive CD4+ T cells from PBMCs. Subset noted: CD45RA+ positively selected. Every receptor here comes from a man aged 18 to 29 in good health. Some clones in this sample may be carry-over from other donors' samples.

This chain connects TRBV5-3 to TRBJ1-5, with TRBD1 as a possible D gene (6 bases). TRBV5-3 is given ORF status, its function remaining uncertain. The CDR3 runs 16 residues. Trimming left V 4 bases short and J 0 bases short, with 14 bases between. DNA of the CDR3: TGTGCCAGAAGCCCTGACAGGAAATATAGCAATCAGCCCCAGCATTTT. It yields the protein CARSPDRKYSNQPQHF.

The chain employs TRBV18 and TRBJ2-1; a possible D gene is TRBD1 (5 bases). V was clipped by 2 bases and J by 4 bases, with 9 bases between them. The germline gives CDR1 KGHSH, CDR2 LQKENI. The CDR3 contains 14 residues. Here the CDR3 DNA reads TGTGCCAGCTCACCATTACAGGATTACAATGAGCAGTTCTTC. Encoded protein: CASSPLQDYNEQFF.

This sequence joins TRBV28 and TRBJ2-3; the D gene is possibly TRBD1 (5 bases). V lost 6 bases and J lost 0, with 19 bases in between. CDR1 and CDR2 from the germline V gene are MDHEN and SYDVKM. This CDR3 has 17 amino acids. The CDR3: CASSSPGWADSTDTQYF. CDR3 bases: TGTGCCAGCAGCTCCCCAGGGTGGGCAGATAGCACAGATACGCAGTATTTT.

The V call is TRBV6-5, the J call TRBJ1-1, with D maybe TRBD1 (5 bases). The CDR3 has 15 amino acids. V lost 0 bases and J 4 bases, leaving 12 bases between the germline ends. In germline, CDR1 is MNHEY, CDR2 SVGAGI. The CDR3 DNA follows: TGTGCCAGCAGTTACTCAAGGGAAGGGGCCACTGAAGCTTTCTTT. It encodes CASSYSREGATEAFF.

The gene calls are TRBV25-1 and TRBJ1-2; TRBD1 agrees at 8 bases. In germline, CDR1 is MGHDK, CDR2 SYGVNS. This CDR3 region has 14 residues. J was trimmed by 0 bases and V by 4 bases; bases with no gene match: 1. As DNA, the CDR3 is TGTGCCAGCAGTGGACAGGGGTCTAACTATGGCTACACCTTC. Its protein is CASSGQGSNYGYTF.

The CDR3 DNA reads TGTGCCAGCTCACCACCGTCCTACAGGGTCGAGACCCAGTACTTC. Translated: CASSPPSYRVETQYF. The rearrangement links TRBV18 to TRBJ2-5, with a weak D call TRBD1 (6 bases). CDR1 and CDR2 (germline): KGHSH, LQKENI. The CDR3 runs 15 residues. Trimming shortened V by 0 bases and J by 5 bases, and 13 bases separated the two germline ends.

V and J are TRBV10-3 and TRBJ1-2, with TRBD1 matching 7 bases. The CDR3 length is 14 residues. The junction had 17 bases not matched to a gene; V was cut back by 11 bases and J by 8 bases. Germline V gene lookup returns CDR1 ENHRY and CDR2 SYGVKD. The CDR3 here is CAATATSPGGGYTF. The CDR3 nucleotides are TGTGCCGCTACAGCAACGTCGCCAGGGGGAGGCTACACCTTC.

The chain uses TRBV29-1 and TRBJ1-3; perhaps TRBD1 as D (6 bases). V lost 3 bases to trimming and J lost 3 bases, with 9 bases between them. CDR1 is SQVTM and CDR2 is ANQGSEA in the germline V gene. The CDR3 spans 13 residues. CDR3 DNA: TGCAGCGTTGATGTAGGGGGTGGAAACACCATATATTTT. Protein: CSVDVGGGNTIYF.

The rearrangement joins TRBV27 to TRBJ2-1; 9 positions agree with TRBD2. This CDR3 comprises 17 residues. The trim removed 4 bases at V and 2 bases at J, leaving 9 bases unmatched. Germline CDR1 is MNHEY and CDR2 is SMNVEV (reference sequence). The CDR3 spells CASSSTSGGRAYNEQFF. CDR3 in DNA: TGTGCCAGCAGTTCTACGTCTGGCGGGAGGGCCTACAATGAGCAGTTCTTC.

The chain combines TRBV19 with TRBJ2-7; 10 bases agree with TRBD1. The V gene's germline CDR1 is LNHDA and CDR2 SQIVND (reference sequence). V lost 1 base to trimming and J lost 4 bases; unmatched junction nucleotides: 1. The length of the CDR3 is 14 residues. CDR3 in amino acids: CASSIAGQGYEQYF. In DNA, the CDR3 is TGTGCCAGTAGTATAGCGGGACAGGGGTACGAGCAGTACTTC.

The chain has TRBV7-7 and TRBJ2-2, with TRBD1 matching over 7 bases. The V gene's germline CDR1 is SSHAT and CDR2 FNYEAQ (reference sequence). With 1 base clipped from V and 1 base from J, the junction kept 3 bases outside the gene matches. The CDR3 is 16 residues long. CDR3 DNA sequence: TGTGCCAGCAGCTTAGTCCCAGGGGGGAACACCGGGGAGCTGTTTTTT. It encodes CASSLVPGGNTGELFF. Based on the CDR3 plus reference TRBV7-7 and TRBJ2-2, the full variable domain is GAGVSQSPRYKVTKRGQDVTLRCDPISSHATLYWYQQALGQGPEFLTYFNYEAQPDKSGLPSDRFSAERPEGSISTLTIQRTEQRDSAMYRCASSLVPGGNTGELFFGEGSRLTVL.

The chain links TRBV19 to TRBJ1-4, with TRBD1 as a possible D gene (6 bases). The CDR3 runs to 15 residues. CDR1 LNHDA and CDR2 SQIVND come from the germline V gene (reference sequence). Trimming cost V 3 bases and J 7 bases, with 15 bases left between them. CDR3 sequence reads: CASSIARGRSEKLFF. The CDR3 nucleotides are TGTGCCAGTAGTATCGCCAGGGGAAGGAGTGAAAAACTGTTTTTT.

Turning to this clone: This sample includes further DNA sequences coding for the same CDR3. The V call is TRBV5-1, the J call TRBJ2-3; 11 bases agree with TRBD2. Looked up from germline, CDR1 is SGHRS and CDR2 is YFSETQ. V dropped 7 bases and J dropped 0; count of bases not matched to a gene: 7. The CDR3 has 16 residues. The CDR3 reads CASSLTSGISTDTQYF. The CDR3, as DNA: TGCGCCAGCTCCTTGACTAGCGGGATTAGCACAGATACGCAGTATTTT.

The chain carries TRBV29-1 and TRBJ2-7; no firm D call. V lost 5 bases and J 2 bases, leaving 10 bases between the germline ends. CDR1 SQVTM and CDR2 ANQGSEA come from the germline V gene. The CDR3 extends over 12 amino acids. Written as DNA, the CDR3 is TGCAGCGTTTTAACTAACGCCTACGAGCAGTACTTC. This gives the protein CSVLTNAYEQYF.

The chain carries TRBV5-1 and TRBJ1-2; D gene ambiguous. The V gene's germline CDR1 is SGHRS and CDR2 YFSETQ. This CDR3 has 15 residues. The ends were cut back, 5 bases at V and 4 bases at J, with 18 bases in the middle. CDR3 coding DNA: TGCGCCAGCAGTTCCCAGACGCAGGCCGCCTATGGCTACACCTTC. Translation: CASSSQTQAAYGYTF. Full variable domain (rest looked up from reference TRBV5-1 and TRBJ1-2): KAGVTQTPRYLIKTRGQQVTLSCSPISGHRSVSWYQQTPGQGLQFLFEYFSETQRNKGNFPGRFSGRQFSNSRSEMNVSTLELGDSALYLCASSSQTQAAYGYTFGSGTRLTVV.

In DNA form, the CDR3 reads TGTGCCAGCAGTGTCGGGACAGCAGGAAACACCATATATTTT. This translates into CASSVGTAGNTIYF. The chain links TRBV6-1 to TRBJ1-3; 7 bases fit TRBD1. The germline CDR1 and CDR2 sequences are MNHNS and SASEGT. This CDR3 region has 14 residues. The ends lost 4 bases at V and 4 bases at J; junction bases unmatched: 4.

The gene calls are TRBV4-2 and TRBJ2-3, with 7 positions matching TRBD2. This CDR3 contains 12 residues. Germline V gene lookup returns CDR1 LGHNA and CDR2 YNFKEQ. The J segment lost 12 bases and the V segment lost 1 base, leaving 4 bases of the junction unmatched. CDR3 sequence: CASSQGTGGQYF. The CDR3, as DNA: TGTGCCAGCAGCCAAGGCACGGGAGGACAGTATTTT.

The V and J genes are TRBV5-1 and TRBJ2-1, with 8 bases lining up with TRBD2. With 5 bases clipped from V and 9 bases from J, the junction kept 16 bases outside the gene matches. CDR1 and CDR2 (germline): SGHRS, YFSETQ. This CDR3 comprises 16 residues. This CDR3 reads CASRIVSAGGGSEQFF. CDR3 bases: TGCGCCAGCAGGATTGTTTCGGCGGGAGGTGGGAGTGAGCAGTTCTTC.

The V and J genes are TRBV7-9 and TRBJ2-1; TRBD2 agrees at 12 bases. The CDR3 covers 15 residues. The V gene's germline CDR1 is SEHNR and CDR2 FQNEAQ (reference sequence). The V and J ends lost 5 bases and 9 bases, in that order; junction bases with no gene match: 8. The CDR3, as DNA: TGTGCCAGCAGCCAGACTAGCGGGAGTACTTCTGAGCAGTTCTTC. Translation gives CASSQTSGSTSEQFF.

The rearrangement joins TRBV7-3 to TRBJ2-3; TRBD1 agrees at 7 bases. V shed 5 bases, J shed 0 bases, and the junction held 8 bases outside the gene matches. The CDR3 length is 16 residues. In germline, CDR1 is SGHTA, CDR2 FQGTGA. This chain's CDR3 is CASSRQGALSTDTQYF. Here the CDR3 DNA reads TGTGCCAGCAGCCGACAGGGAGCCCTCAGCACAGATACGCAGTATTTT.

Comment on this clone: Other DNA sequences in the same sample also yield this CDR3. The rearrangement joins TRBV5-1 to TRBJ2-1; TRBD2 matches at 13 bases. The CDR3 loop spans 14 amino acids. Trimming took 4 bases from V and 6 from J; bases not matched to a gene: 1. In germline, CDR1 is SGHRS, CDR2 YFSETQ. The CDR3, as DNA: TGCGCCAGCAGCCGACTAGCGGGAGGCAATGAGCAGTTCTTC. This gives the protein CASSRLAGGNEQFF.

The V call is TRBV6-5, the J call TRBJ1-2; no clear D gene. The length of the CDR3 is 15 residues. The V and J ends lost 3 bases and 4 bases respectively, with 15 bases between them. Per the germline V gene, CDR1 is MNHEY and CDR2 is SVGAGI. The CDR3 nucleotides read TGTGCCAGCAGTTATTTTGGGAGCCGGAGCTATGGCTACACCTTC. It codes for CASSYFGSRSYGYTF.

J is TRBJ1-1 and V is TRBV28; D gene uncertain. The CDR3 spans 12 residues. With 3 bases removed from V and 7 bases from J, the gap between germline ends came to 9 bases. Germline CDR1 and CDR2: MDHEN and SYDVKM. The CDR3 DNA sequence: TGTGCCAGCAGTTTTTTAAGGGTTGAAGCTTTCTTT. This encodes CASSFLRVEAFF.